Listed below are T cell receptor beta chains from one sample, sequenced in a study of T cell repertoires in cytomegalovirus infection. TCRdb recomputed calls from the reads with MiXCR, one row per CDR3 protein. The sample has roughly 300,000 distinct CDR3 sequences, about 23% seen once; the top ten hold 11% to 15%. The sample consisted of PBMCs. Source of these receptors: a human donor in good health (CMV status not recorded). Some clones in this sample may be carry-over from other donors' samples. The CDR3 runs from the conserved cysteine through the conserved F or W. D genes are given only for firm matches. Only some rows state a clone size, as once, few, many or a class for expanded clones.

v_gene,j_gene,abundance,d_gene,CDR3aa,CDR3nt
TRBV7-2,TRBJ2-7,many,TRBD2,CASSLDFSGGSPYEQYF,TGTGCCAGCAGCTTAGATTTTTCCGGCGGGAGCCCATACGAGCAGTACTTC
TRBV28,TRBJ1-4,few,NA,CASSLSGGPNEKLFF,TGTGCCAGCAGTTTATCGGGGGGGCCCAATGAAAAACTGTTTTTT
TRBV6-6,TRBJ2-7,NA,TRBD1,CTSIPPKDRGHEQYF,TGTACCAGCATCCCCCCCAAGGACAGGGGCCACGAGCAGTACTTC
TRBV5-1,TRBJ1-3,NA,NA,CASSLSGTNSGNTIYF,TGCGCCAGCAGCTTGTCAGGGACAAACTCTGGAAACACCATATATTTT
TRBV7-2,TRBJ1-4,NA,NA,CASSLEVLTPEFF,TGTGCCAGCAGCTTAGAGGTGTTGACACCGGAGTTTTTT
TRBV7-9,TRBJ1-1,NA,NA,CASSYGGARTEAFF,TGTGCCAGCAGCTATGGGGGCGCCCGGACTGAAGCTTTCTTT
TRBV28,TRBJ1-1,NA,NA,CASRPGTPNTEAFF,TGTGCCAGCAGGCCGGGTACACCGAACACTGAAGCTTTCTTT
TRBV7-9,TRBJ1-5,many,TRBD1,CASSKDRGGNQPQHF,TGTGCCAGCAGCAAAGACAGGGGAGGGAATCAGCCCCAGCATTTT
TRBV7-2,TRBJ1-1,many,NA,CASSLSGQGWIF,TGTGCCAGCAGCTTATCCGGTCAGGGATGGATCTTT
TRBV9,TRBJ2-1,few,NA,CASSVAAGLSYNEQFF,TGTGCCAGCAGCGTAGCCGCGGGACTGTCCTACAATGAGCAGTTCTTC
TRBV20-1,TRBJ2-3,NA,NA,CSARAQNTDTQYF,TGCAGTGCTAGAGCGCAAAACACAGATACGCAGTATTTT
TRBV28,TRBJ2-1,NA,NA,CASSFLQRGNEQFF,TGTGCCAGCAGTTTCCTCCAAAGGGGGAATGAGCAGTTCTTC
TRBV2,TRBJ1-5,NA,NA,CASSEGLANQPQHF,TGTGCCAGCAGTGAAGGGCTTGCCAATCAGCCCCAGCATTTT
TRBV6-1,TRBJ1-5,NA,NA,CASAGSNQPQHF,TGTGCCAGCGCAGGTAGCAATCAGCCCCAGCATTTT
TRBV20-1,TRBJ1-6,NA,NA,CSASLGQTNSPLHF,TGCAGTGCTAGTTTAGGACAGACAAATTCACCCCTCCACTTT
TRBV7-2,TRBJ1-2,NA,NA,CASSSGPLDSYGYTF,TGTGCCAGCAGCTCCGGGCCTCTCGACTCCTATGGCTACACCTTC
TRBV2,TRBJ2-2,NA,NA,CASSIDLNTGELFF,TGTGCCAGCAGTATCGACTTGAACACCGGGGAGCTGTTTTTT
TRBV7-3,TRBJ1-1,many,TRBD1,CASSQTGVDTEAFF,TGTGCCAGCAGCCAAACAGGGGTTGACACTGAAGCTTTCTTT
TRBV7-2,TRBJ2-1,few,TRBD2,CASTGGTSGFNEQFF,TGTGCCAGCACAGGGGGGACTAGCGGGTTTAATGAGCAGTTCTTC
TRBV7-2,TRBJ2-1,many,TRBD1,CASSRGGDRGNEQFF,TGTGCCAGCAGCCGGGGGGGGGACAGGGGAAATGAGCAGTTCTTC
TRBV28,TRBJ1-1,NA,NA,CASNNPGTAGTEAFF,TGTGCCAGCAACAACCCCGGGACGGCTGGCACTGAAGCTTTCTTT
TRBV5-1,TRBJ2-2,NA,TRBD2,CASSPHQGGSTGELFF,TGCGCCAGCAGCCCCCATCAGGGAGGGAGTACCGGGGAGCTGTTTTTT
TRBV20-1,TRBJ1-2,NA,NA,CSADDGQPSNYGYTF,TGCAGTGCTGATGATGGACAGCCCTCTAACTATGGCTACACCTTC
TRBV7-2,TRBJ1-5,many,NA,CASSPLGQNNQPQHF,TGTGCCAGCAGCCCCCTCGGACAGAATAATCAGCCCCAGCATTTT
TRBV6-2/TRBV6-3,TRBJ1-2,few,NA,CASSYPQQGKSGYTF,TGTGCCAGCAGTTACCCTCAACAGGGAAAGAGTGGCTACACCTTC
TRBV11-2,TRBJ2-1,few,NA,CASSLSGYNEQFF,TGTGCCAGCAGCTTAAGCGGGTACAATGAGCAGTTCTTC
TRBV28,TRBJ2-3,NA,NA,CASSLSQSTDTQYF,TGTGCCAGCAGTTTATCCCAGAGCACAGATACGCAGTATTTT
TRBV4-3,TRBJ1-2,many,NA,CASSQSGVYGYTF,TGCGCCAGCAGCCAATCTGGGGTTTATGGCTACACCTTC
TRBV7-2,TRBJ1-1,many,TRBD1,CASSLDWTGRDPRF,TGTGCCAGCAGCTTAGATTGGACAGGACGAGACCCGAGGTTT
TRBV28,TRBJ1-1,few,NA,CASSFGRPPGNTEAFF,TGTGCCAGCAGTTTTGGTCGGCCGCCGGGGAACACTGAAGCTTTCTTT
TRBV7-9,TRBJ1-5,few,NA,CASSMGTGRGYNLGNQPQHF,TGTGCCAGCAGTATGGGCACAGGCAGAGGGTACAACTTGGGCAATCAGCCCCAGCATTTT
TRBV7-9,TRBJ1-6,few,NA,CASSLGGGSSYNSPLHF,TGTGCCAGCAGCTTAGGAGGAGGGAGCTCCTATAATTCACCCCTCCACTTT
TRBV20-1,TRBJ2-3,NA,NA,CSARVGYGDTQYF,TGCAGTGCTAGAGTTGGGTACGGGGATACGCAGTATTTT
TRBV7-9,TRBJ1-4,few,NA,CASSGDGTNEKLFF,TGTGCCAGCAGCGGTGACGGGACTAATGAAAAACTGTTTTTT
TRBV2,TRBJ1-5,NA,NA,CASSVIGAAQPQHF,TGTGCCAGCAGTGTTATCGGGGCGGCGCAGCCCCAGCATTTT
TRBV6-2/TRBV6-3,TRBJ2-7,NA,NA,CASSFQKGGEQYF,TGTGCCAGCAGTTTCCAGAAGGGGGGAGAGCAGTACTTC
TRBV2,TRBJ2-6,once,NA,CASLEGIYLAGANVLAF,TGTGCCAGCCTGGAGGGGATATATTTGGCTGGGGCCAACGTCCTGGCTTTC
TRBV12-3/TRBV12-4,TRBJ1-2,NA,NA,CASRVDGSYGYTF,TGTGCCAGCAGAGTGGACGGAAGCTATGGCTACACCTTC
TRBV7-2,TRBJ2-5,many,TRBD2,CASSPLAGGGETQYF,TGTGCCAGCAGCCCATTAGCGGGAGGGGGAGAGACCCAGTACTTC
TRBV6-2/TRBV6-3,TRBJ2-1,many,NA,CASSHQGNNEQFF,TGTGCCAGCAGTCACCAGGGGAACAATGAGCAGTTCTTC
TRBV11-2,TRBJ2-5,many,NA,CASSLDGAPQETQYF,TGTGCCAGCAGCTTGGATGGGGCACCCCAAGAGACCCAGTACTTC
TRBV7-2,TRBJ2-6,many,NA,CASSLSRQPSNVLTF,TGTGCCAGCAGCTTAAGTAGACAGCCCTCCAACGTCCTGACTTTC
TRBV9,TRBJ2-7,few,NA,CASSSRPGYGQYF,TGTGCCAGCAGCTCCCGGCCTGGCTATGGCCAGTACTTC
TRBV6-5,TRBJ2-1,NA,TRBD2,CASSYTTLGGDNEQFF,TGTGCCAGCAGTTACACGACCCTGGGGGGGGACAATGAGCAGTTCTTC
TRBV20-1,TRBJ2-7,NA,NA,CSARDGPYEQYF,TGCAGTGCTAGAGACGGGCCCTACGAGCAGTACTTC
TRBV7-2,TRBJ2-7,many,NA,CASSGSLYEQYF,TGTGCCAGCAGCGGAAGCCTTTACGAGCAGTACTTC
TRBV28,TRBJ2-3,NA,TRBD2,CASRDDGTSGGGTDTQYF,TGTGCCAGCCGGGATGATGGGACTAGCGGGGGTGGCACAGATACGCAGTATTTT